The sequence of this TCR beta chain was determined in a study of T cell responses to AZD1222 COVID-19 vaccine. Clones were read by immunoSEQ multiplex PCR, and TCRdb kept only the in-frame ones, dropping some. This repertoire shows roughly 130,000 clones, about 89% found once; its top ten account for roughly 7.1%. This CDR3 contains 17 residues. Trimming at V came to 4 bases and at J to 6 bases, leaving 8 bases not matched to a gene. Germline assignment: CDR1 SGHRS and CDR2 YFSETQ. Notes on the study in general: Once two AZD1222 doses were given, Spike-specific TCR breadth and depth went up. Seropositive at baseline were only a handful of AZD1222 recipients. It should be noted that donors were predominantly white British and more often female, and clonal diversity was possibly underestimated.

On this clone itself: As yet, its antigen is unknown.

Sequenced material: peripheral blood, taken 28 days after the second dose of the MenACWY control vaccine. This clonotype was sampled from an adult who received the MenACWY meningococcal vaccine as a control. The chain carries TRBV5-1 and TRBJ2-3; TRBD2 matches at 16 bases. Here the CDR3 DNA reads TGCGCCAGCAGCGCCGGGACTAGCGGGAGGGCCAGGGATACGCAGTATTTT. As protein: CASSAGTSGRARDTQYF.